The 2 T cell receptor beta chains given below trace back to one sample, sequenced in a study of shared clonotypes between healthy human individuals. This table comes from immunoSEQ multiplex PCR, and its TCRdb copy is limited to in-frame clones, with some not included. This table holds more than 2 million clones, 93% found once. CD45RO-negative CD8 cells positively selected for CCR7 made up the naive population, which excluded terminally differentiated effector memory CD45RA+ cells. Sequenced material: naive CD8+ T cells from PBMCs. Receptors were obtained from a man aged 18 to 35 in good health. Some clones in this sample may be carry-over from other donors' samples.

The CDR3 here is CASSPRGRYNEQFF. The DNA of the CDR3 is TGTGCCAGCAGCCCCCGGGGAAGGTACAATGAGCAGTTCTTC. The chain couples TRBV4-2 to TRBJ2-1, with D possibly matching TRBD2 (5 bases). Germline V lookup: CDR1 LGHNA, CDR2 YNFKEQ. The CDR3 has 14 residues. The V and J ends lost 4 bases and 4 bases respectively, with 11 bases between them.

There are a few counts of this clone. The chain employs TRBV9 and TRBJ2-7; D unresolved. CDR1 is SGDLS, CDR2 YYNGEE, per germline. This CDR3 is 12 amino acids long. Trimming left V 4 bases short and J 3 bases short, with 8 bases between. Here the CDR3 DNA reads TGTGCCAGCAGCCCAGGAGACTACGAGCAGTACTTC. As protein: CASSPGDYEQYF.